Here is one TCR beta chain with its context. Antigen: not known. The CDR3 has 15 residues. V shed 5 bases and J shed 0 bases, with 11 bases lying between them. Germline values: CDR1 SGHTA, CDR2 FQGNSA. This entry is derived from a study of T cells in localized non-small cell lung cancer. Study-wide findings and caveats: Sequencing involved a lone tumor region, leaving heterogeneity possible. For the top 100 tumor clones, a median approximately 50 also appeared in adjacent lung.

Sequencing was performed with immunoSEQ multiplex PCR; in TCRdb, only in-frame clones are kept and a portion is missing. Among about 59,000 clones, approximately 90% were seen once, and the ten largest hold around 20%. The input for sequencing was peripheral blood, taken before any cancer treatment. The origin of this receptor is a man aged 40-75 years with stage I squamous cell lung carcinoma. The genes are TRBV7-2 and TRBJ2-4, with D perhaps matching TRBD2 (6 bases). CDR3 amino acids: CASSRTGRAKNIQYF. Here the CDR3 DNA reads TGTGCCAGCAGCCGCACCGGGAGAGCCAAAAACATTCAGTACTTC.